One sample yielded the 22 T cell receptor beta chains listed below, sequenced in a study of blood T cell repertoires in COVID-19. Only in-frame clones appear in the TCRdb table, and some are missing; sequencing was by immunoSEQ multiplex PCR. The sample has 200,000 or so clones; approximately 79% are singletons. The source material was peripheral blood. Source of these receptors: a human donor in a cohort sampled during active COVID-19.

This clone was observed a few times. The chain recombines TRBV7-6 with TRBJ2-7; 7 bases are a match to TRBD1. The trim removed 4 bases at V and 5 bases at J, leaving 2 bases unmatched. The CDR3 contains 12 residues. Germline-derived CDR1 and CDR2 are SGHVS and FNYEAQ. The CDR3 spells CASSSQGNEQYF. CDR3 sequence (DNA): TGTGCCAGCAGCTCACAGGGGAACGAGCAGTACTTC.

The chain links TRBV15 to TRBJ2-5; D might be TRBD1 (6 bases). CDR1 is LNHNV, CDR2 YYDKDF, per germline (reference sequence). Trimming removed 0 bases from V and 4 bases from J, with 12 bases in between. CDR3 length equals 15 residues. The CDR3 region has the DNA TGTGCCACCAGCAGAGAGTATCAGGGGACAGAGACCCAGTACTTC. Its protein product is CATSREYQGTETQYF.

CDR3 sequence (DNA): TGCGCCAGCAGCTTGGGGGCCGGGGCCTACGAGCAGTACTTC. Translated, it gives CASSLGAGAYEQYF. The chain combines TRBV5-1 with TRBJ2-7; perhaps TRBD2 as D (5 bases). Germline assignment: CDR1 SGHRS and CDR2 YFSETQ. V lost 0 bases, J lost 2 bases, and 9 bases lay in between. This CDR3 region has 14 residues. The variable domain in full, with the rest retrieved from reference TRBV5-1 and TRBJ2-7, is KAGVTQTPRYLIKTRGQQVTLSCSPISGHRSVSWYQQTPGQGLQFLFEYFSETQRNKGNFPGRFSGRQFSNSRSEMNVSTLELGDSALYLCASSLGAGAYEQYFGPGTRLTVT.

The chain's CDR3 is CASSQGGRVNSGNTIYF. CDR3 sequence (DNA): TGCGCCAGCAGCCAAGGAGGGCGGGTAAACTCTGGAAACACCATATATTTT. The chain employs TRBV4-1 and TRBJ1-3, with D uncertain. V was cut by 1 base and J by 0 bases, with 13 bases left in between. This CDR3 has 17 amino acids. Germline CDR1 reads MGHRA; CDR2 reads YSYEKL.

This sequence joins TRBV7-9 and TRBJ1-1; possible D gene TRBD1, 6 bases. The length of the CDR3 is 17 residues. V lost 6 bases and J lost 11, with 31 bases in between. Germline V gene data show CDR1 as SEHNR and CDR2 as FQNEAQ (reference sequence). Here the CDR3 reads CASRKGAGQLNIEGAFF. In DNA, the CDR3 is TGTGCCAGCAGAAAAGGGGCCGGACAGTTGAACATTGAGGGCGCTTTCTTT.

This rearrangement joins TRBV13 to TRBJ2-7; 9 bases align to TRBD1. V shed 3 bases and J 6 bases; nucleotides not matched to a gene: 9. Germline assignment: CDR1 PRHDT and CDR2 FYEKMQ (reference sequence). The CDR3 covers 15 residues. In DNA form, the CDR3 reads TGTGCCAGCAGCTTCCTAGGGACAGGGAGGCCCGAGCAGTACTTC. Translation gives CASSFLGTGRPEQYF.

This rearrangement joins TRBV28 to TRBJ2-7; D gene unclear. This CDR3 has 14 amino acids. Germline V gene sequence: CDR1 MDHEN, CDR2 SYDVKM. Trimming shortened V by 3 bases and J by 0 bases, and 9 bases separated the two germline ends. The CDR3 DNA reads TGTGCCAGCAGTTTTCACGCGGACTCCTACGAGCAGTACTTC. Translating gives CASSFHADSYEQYF.

The V and J genes are TRBV7-2 and TRBJ1-1; perhaps TRBD1 as D (6 bases). Germline V gene sequence: CDR1 SGHTA, CDR2 FQGNSA. The CDR3 contains 14 residues. Deletions cut 2 bases from V and 3 bases from J, with 10 bases between. The CDR3 here is CASSLKGGYTEAFF. CDR3 nucleotide sequence: TGTGCCAGCAGCTTAAAGGGGGGGTACACTGAAGCTTTCTTT. The variable domain in full, completed from reference TRBV7-2 and TRBJ1-1, reads GAGVSQSPSNKVTEKGKDVELRCDPISGHTALYWYRQSLGQGLEFLIYFQGNSAPDKSGLPSDRFSAERTGGSVSTLTIQRTQQEDSAVYLCASSLKGGYTEAFFGQGTRLTVV.

The chain couples TRBV10-3 to TRBJ1-2, with D maybe TRBD1 (6 bases). Trimming took 4 bases from V and 0 from J, leaving 9 bases between them. CDR3 length: 14 residues. Germline V CDR1 and CDR2: ENHRY, SYGVKD. This CDR3 is CAISVTGANYGYTF. CDR3 DNA sequence: TGTGCCATCAGTGTGACAGGAGCTAACTATGGCTACACCTTC.

This chain connects TRBV7-6 to TRBJ1-1, with D perhaps TRBD1 (5 bases). The V end lost 1 base, the J end lost 0 bases, and 12 bases lay between the germline ends. CDR1 and CDR2 (germline): SGHVS, FNYEAQ. CDR3 size: 16 residues. The DNA for the CDR3 is TGTGCCAGCAGCTTAGTGAGGGGAGGGATGAACACTGAAGCTTTCTTT. It is translated as CASSLVRGGMNTEAFF.

This clone came up a few times. The rearrangement uses TRBV3-1 (or the pseudogene TRBV3-2) and TRBJ1-5, with a possible D match to TRBD1 (5 bases). Germline V gene sequence: CDR1 LGHDT, CDR2 YNNKEL (reference sequence). CDR3 size: 16 residues. Trimming cost V 3 bases and J 2 bases, with 14 bases left between them. The CDR3 spells CASSHGWGAGNQPQHF. The CDR3 DNA reads as TGTGCCAGCAGCCATGGATGGGGCGCCGGCAATCAGCCCCAGCATTTT.

The J gene is TRBJ1-2, the V gene TRBV4-3, with 9 bases matching TRBD1. Trimming cost V 0 bases and J 3 bases; bases outside gene matches: 8. This CDR3 region has 17 residues. Germline V gene sequence: CDR1 LGHNA, CDR2 YSLEER. The CDR3 spells CASSQDVGQGGDYGYTF. CDR3 nucleotides: TGCGCCAGCAGCCAAGATGTGGGACAGGGAGGTGACTATGGCTACACCTTC.

The chain recombines TRBV6-4 with TRBJ2-7, with TRBD1 identical over 11 bases. Germline lookup yields CDR1 MRHNA and CDR2 SNTAGT. V lost 5 bases to trimming and J lost 1 base; unmatched junction nucleotides: 1. The CDR3 runs 14 residues. The chain's CDR3 is CASSRDRGSYEQYF. The CDR3 region has the DNA TGTGCCAGCAGTCGGGACAGGGGGTCCTACGAGCAGTACTTC.

V is TRBV29-1 and J is TRBJ1-2; TRBD1 aligns across 8 bases. CDR1 is SQVTM, CDR2 ANQGSEA, per germline. The CDR3 sequence is 13 residues long. V dropped 7 bases and J dropped 5; count of bases not matched to a gene: 9. The CDR3 sequence: CSDSQGVGYGYTF. CDR3 DNA sequence: TGCAGCGATTCACAGGGGGTTGGATATGGCTACACCTTC.

The chain carries TRBV19 and TRBJ2-7; weak D call: TRBD2 (6 bases). Trimming pared 3 bases from V and 3 bases from J, leaving 12 bases between. CDR3 length: 14 residues. The germline V gene encodes CDR1 LNHDA and CDR2 SQIVND (reference sequence). CDR3 sequence reads: CASSMAGTGYEQYF. DNA of the CDR3: TGTGCCAGTAGTATGGCTGGGACTGGCTACGAGCAGTACTTC.

This clone has only one observation. The chain is built from TRBV30 and TRBJ2-7, with TRBD2 matching 7 bases. Germline CDR1 GTSNPN, CDR2 SVGIG (reference sequence). The CDR3 extends over 15 amino acids. With 5 bases clipped from V and 5 bases from J, the junction kept 15 bases outside the gene matches. CDR3 in DNA: TGTGCCTGGGGCAAACTGAGGACTAGACCCGACGAGCAGTACTTC. Translated, it gives CAWGKLRTRPDEQYF. The full variable domain, rest sourced from reference TRBV30 and TRBJ2-7, is SQTIHQWPATLVQPVGSPLSLECTVEGTSNPNLYWYRQAAGRGLQLLFYSVGIGQISSEVPQNLSASRPQDRQFILSSKKLLLSDSGFYLCAWGKLRTRPDEQYFGPGTRLTVT.

The rearrangement joins TRBV6-5 to TRBJ2-7; tentatively, D is TRBD2 (5 bases). Per germline, CDR1 MNHEY and CDR2 SVGAGI. V gave up 1 base and J gave up 2 bases, with 12 bases separating them. This CDR3 is 15 amino acids long. The CDR3 DNA follows: TGTGCCAGCAGTTACTTATTTACGGGAACCTACGAGCAGTACTTC. Translated, it gives CASSYLFTGTYEQYF.

The chain recombines TRBV5-1 with TRBJ2-7, with 8 bases aligning to TRBD2. V was clipped by 0 bases and J by 1 base; unmatched bases: 9. Germline V gene sequence: CDR1 SGHRS, CDR2 YFSETQ. The CDR3 runs 17 residues. The CDR3 region has the DNA TGCGCCAGCAGCTTGGACCTCGGGCTAGCGGGTTCCTACGAGCAGTACTTC. Its translation: CASSLDLGLAGSYEQYF.

The chain carries TRBV10-2 and TRBJ1-2; 7 nucleotides line up with TRBD1. Germline assignment: CDR1 WSHSY and CDR2 SAAADI. The V gene end was trimmed by 6 bases and the J gene end by 1 base; junction bases not matched to a gene: 8. The CDR3 consists of 15 residues. The CDR3, as DNA: TGCGCCAGCAGAGGGGGACAGACCGATAACTATGGCTACACCTTC. Translated, it gives CASRGGQTDNYGYTF.

CDR3: CASSRDRGNYQPQHF. CDR3 nucleotides: TGTGCCAGTAGCCGGGACAGGGGAAACTATCAGCCCCAGCATTTT. V is TRBV19 and J is TRBJ1-5; 10 nucleotides line up with TRBD1. Germline V gene lookup returns CDR1 LNHDA and CDR2 SQIVND (reference sequence). Trimming took 6 bases from V and 5 from J; bases not matched to a gene: 7. The CDR3 is made up of 15 amino acids.

The V call is TRBV28, the J call TRBJ1-4; D ambiguous. The CDR3 totals 13 residues. The V and J ends lost 4 bases and 14 bases respectively, with 17 bases between them. Per the germline V gene, CDR1 is MDHEN and CDR2 is SYDVKM. The CDR3 region is CASSSIRRLSLFF. The CDR3 DNA follows: TGTGCCAGCAGTTCAATCCGGAGGCTCAGTCTGTTTTTT.

V is TRBV19 and J is TRBJ2-1; D gene unclear. Trimming removed 5 bases from V and 1 base from J, with 15 bases in between. CDR1 is LNHDA, CDR2 SQIVND, per germline (reference sequence). The CDR3 loop spans 16 amino acids. CDR3 loop: CASSVGPLGSYNEQFF. The CDR3 region has the DNA TGTGCCAGTAGTGTAGGACCCCTAGGATCCTACAATGAGCAGTTCTTC.